Each of the 14 T cell receptor beta chains below was sequenced from the same sample in a study of shared clonotypes between healthy human individuals. Produced via immunoSEQ multiplex PCR; TCRdb's table is partial and in-frame only. The sample shows roughly 500,000 clones, around 96% of them seen only once. The specimen was naive CD4+ T cells sorted from blood. Subset reported: CD45RA+ positively selected. These receptors came from a woman in her 30s in good health.

The J gene is TRBJ1-3, the V gene TRBV28; D is unclear. V was trimmed by 7 bases and J by 0 bases, leaving 13 bases between them. Germline-derived CDR1 and CDR2 are MDHEN and SYDVKM. The length of the CDR3 is 15 residues. This CDR3 reads CASTRRGTSGNTIYF. The CDR3 DNA sequence: TGTGCCAGCACTCGGCGCGGTACCTCTGGAAACACCATATATTTT.

The rearrangement uses TRBV28 and TRBJ1-2; D is possibly TRBD1 (5 bases). Trimming pared 6 bases from V and 6 bases from J, leaving 23 bases between. This CDR3 is built from 16 residues. Looked up from germline, CDR1 is MDHEN and CDR2 is SYDVKM. DNA for the CDR3: TGTGCCAGCAGCCCCTTCATGGACACCAAGGGGAATGGCTACACCTTC. It codes for CASSPFMDTKGNGYTF.

This chain uses TRBV5-1 with TRBJ2-7; D assignment may be TRBD1 or TRBD2 (5 bases each). CDR3 length: 14 residues. The V gene's germline CDR1 is SGHRS and CDR2 YFSETQ. Trimming stripped 4 bases from V and 3 bases from J, with 14 bases between. This chain's CDR3 is CASSPGTVLYEQYF. As DNA, the CDR3 is TGCGCCAGCAGCCCGGGGACGGTACTCTACGAGCAGTACTTC.

V and J are TRBV6-5 and TRBJ1-1; D is uncertain. With 4 bases removed from V and 3 bases from J, the gap between germline ends came to 9 bases. This CDR3 has 13 amino acids. Germline CDR1 MNHEY, CDR2 SVGAGI. CDR3: CASSFNRDTEAFF. The DNA of the CDR3 is TGTGCCAGCAGTTTCAACCGGGACACTGAAGCTTTCTTT.

The chain combines TRBV6-6 with TRBJ2-3; 13 bases fit TRBD2. Germline trimming cut 5 bases from V and 7 bases from J; bases unmatched to any gene: 9. Germline V gene lookup returns CDR1 MNHNY and CDR2 SVGAGI (reference sequence). This CDR3 contains 16 residues. The DNA for the CDR3 is TGTGCCAGCAGTACGGGGACTAGCGGGATGAAGTATACGCAGTATTTT. Its translation is CASSTGTSGMKYTQYF.

The rearrangement uses TRBV7-2 and TRBJ2-1, with D perhaps assigned TRBD1 or TRBD2 (5 bases each). Germline V gene sequence: CDR1 SGHTA, CDR2 FQGNSA. The CDR3 spans 14 residues. Deletions cut 3 bases from V and 7 bases from J, with 13 bases between. The CDR3 DNA sequence: TGTGCCAGCAGCTTTTGGGACCGGTATAATGAGCAGTTCTTC. It encodes CASSFWDRYNEQFF.

The V gene is TRBV19, the J gene TRBJ2-3; 9 bases match TRBD1. The germline CDR1 and CDR2 sequences are LNHDA and SQIVND (reference sequence). V lost 5 bases to trimming and J lost 3 bases; unmatched junction nucleotides: 9. The CDR3 contains 16 residues. The CDR3 nucleotides read TGTGCCAGTAGTGCCTCGACAGGGGGTGGTACAGATACGCAGTATTTT. It is translated as CASSASTGGGTDTQYF.

The chain uses TRBV18 and TRBJ1-1; D remains ambiguous. Per the germline V gene, CDR1 is KGHSH and CDR2 is LQKENI. The CDR3 has 15 residues. The ends were cut back, 0 bases at V and 0 bases at J, with 8 bases in the middle. Here the CDR3 DNA reads TGTGCCAGCTCACCACCAGGGAAGGTGAACACTGAAGCTTTCTTT. As protein: CASSPPGKVNTEAFF.

This chain connects TRBV5-1 to TRBJ1-1; maybe TRBD1 (6 bases). There are 16 residues in the CDR3. Germline CDR1 is SGHRS and CDR2 is YFSETQ. The V end was cut by 0 bases, the J end by 0 bases, with 12 bases between. The CDR3 loop reads CASSLGNRALNTEAFF. CDR3 DNA: TGCGCCAGCAGCTTGGGAAACAGGGCCTTGAACACTGAAGCTTTCTTT. Together with reference TRBV5-1 and TRBJ1-1, the CDR3 gives the full variable domain: KAGVTQTPRYLIKTRGQQVTLSCSPISGHRSVSWYQQTPGQGLQFLFEYFSETQRNKGNFPGRFSGRQFSNSRSEMNVSTLELGDSALYLCASSLGNRALNTEAFFGQGTRLTVV.

The rearrangement links TRBV19 to TRBJ2-7; 7 bases are shared with TRBD1. Germline V CDR1 and CDR2: LNHDA, SQIVND (reference sequence). Losses at the gene ends were 2 bases for V and 1 base for J; bases not matched to a gene: 8. The CDR3 is made up of 16 amino acids. The CDR3 DNA reads TGTGCCAGTAGTATACCAGGACAGGATGGATCCTACGAGCAGTACTTC. Its protein product is CASSIPGQDGSYEQYF.

The chain carries TRBV19 and TRBJ1-4, with TRBD1 matching over 10 bases. CDR1 and CDR2 (germline): LNHDA, SQIVND (reference sequence). V gave up 5 bases and J gave up 8 bases; unmatched junction bases: 8. This CDR3 comprises 15 residues. CDR3 sequence (DNA): TGTGCCAGTAGTGCGAGACAGGGGGCAGGCGAAAAACTGTTTTTT. This encodes CASSARQGAGEKLFF.

The rearrangement joins TRBV19 to TRBJ2-2; tentative D call: TRBD1 (5 bases). CDR1 and CDR2 from the germline V gene are LNHDA and SQIVND (reference sequence). The CDR3 covers 13 residues. Trimming stripped 10 bases from V and 3 bases from J, with 12 bases between. The CDR3 spells CANETVYTGELFF. The DNA of the CDR3 is TGTGCCAATGAGACAGTTTACACCGGGGAGCTGTTTTTT.

The chain is built from TRBV7-9 and TRBJ1-5; D gene ambiguous. This CDR3 has 16 residues. V lost 3 bases and J lost 2, with 14 bases in between. The germline gives CDR1 SEHNR, CDR2 FQNEAQ (reference sequence). Here the CDR3 DNA reads TGTGCCAGCAGCTTTGGTAAGGTTTCGGGCAATCAGCCCCAGCATTTT. The encoded protein is CASSFGKVSGNQPQHF.

The chain links TRBV23-1 to TRBJ2-3; D is perhaps TRBD2 (6 bases). TRBV23-1 is an ORF, with its function uncertain. Trimming stripped 3 bases from V and 4 bases from J, with 11 bases between. The CDR3 loop spans 14 amino acids. CDR3 in amino acids: CASSQGDWSDTQYF. CDR3 nucleotide sequence: TGCGCCAGCAGTCAGGGGGACTGGTCAGATACGCAGTATTTT.